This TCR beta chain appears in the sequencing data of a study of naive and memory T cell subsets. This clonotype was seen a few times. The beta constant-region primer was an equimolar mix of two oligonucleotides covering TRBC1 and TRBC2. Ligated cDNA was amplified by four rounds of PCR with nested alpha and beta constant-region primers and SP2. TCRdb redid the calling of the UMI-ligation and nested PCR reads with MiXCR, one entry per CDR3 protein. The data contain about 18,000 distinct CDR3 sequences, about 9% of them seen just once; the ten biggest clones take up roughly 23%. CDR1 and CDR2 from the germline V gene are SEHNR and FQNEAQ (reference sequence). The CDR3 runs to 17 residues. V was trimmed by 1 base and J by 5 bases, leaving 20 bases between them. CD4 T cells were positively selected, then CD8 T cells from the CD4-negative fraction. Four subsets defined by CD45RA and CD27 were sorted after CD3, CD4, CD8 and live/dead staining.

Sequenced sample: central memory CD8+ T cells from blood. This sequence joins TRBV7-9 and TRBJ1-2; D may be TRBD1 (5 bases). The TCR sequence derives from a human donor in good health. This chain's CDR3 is CASSLGGGALSRYGYTF. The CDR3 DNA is TGTGCCAGCAGCTTAGGAGGAGGGGCCCTTTCACGATATGGCTACACCTTC.